The 4 T cell receptor beta chains listed next were all sequenced from one sample in a study of blood T cell repertoires in COVID-19. Some clones are missing from TCRdb's copy, which holds only in-frame ones; the method was immunoSEQ multiplex PCR. The sample yields about 250,000 clones, 88% seen once. Material: peripheral blood. The receptors originated from a man of 80 years or more with acute or convalescent COVID-19.

The V gene is TRBV5-4, the J gene TRBJ2-5, with D unclear. The germline CDR1 and CDR2 sequences are SGHNT and YYREEE (reference sequence). The ends were cut back, 6 bases at V and 0 bases at J, with 12 bases in the middle. This CDR3 is 14 amino acids long. The CDR3 coding sequence is TGTGCCAGCACCCTGCCAGGCTACCAAGAGACCCAGTACTTC. Encoded protein: CASTLPGYQETQYF. Together with reference TRBV5-4 and TRBJ2-5, the CDR3 gives the full variable domain: ETGVTQSPTHLIKTRGQQVTLRCSSQSGHNTVSWYQQALGQGPQFIFQYYREEENGRGNFPPRFSGLQFPNYSSELNVNALELDDSALYLCASTLPGYQETQYFGPGTRLLVL.

The chain carries TRBV7-6 and TRBJ2-5, with 7 positions matching TRBD2. The ends lost 5 bases at V and 2 bases at J; junction bases unmatched: 11. Germline V lookup: CDR1 SGHVS, CDR2 FNYEAQ. This CDR3 is built from 16 residues. This CDR3 reads CASSPGGPLIQETQYF. In DNA form, the CDR3 reads TGTGCCAGCAGCCCGGGGGGACCACTCATTCAAGAGACCCAGTACTTC.

The V call is TRBV5-1, the J call TRBJ1-2; 7 positions agree with TRBD1. Germline loops: CDR1 SGHRS, CDR2 YFSETQ. The CDR3 loop spans 13 amino acids. Losses at the gene ends were 6 bases for V and 5 bases for J; bases not matched to a gene: 7. The DNA of the CDR3 is TGCGCCAGCAAAGGGACAGTCTCGTATGGCTACACCTTC. As protein: CASKGTVSYGYTF.

The genes are TRBV10-3 and TRBJ2-5; 7 positions match TRBD1. The J segment lost 4 bases and the V segment lost 3 bases, leaving 5 bases of the junction unmatched. Germline assignment: CDR1 ENHRY and CDR2 SYGVKD. CDR3 length: 14 amino acids. CDR3 bases: TGTGCCATCAGTGACGGCAGGGGGTCAGAGACCCAGTACTTC. Its translation is CAISDGRGSETQYF.